A single sample is the source of the 18 T cell receptor beta chains below, sequenced in a study of PD-L1 blockade in urothelial cancer. TCRdb keeps only in-frame clones here, not all; method: immunoSEQ multiplex PCR. The sample lists approximately 100,000 clones, roughly 84% occurring once. This specimen consisted of PBMCs, obtained around atezolizumab (anti-PD-L1) treatment. All receptors come from a man aged 45-65 years with urothelial cancer.

The chain is built from TRBV13 and TRBJ1-1; D is possibly TRBD1 (5 bases). The CDR3 covers 13 residues. V gave up 4 bases and J gave up 4 bases, with 10 bases separating them. Germline assignment: CDR1 PRHDT and CDR2 FYEKMQ (reference sequence). For the CDR3, the DNA is TGTGCCAGCAGCTCGGGACTGTTCACTGAAGCTTTCTTT. It specifies CASSSGLFTEAFF.

CDR3 region: CASSGWREETQYF. The CDR3 nucleotides read TGCGCCAGCAGCGGTTGGAGAGAAGAGACCCAGTACTTC. The chain links TRBV4-1 to TRBJ2-5, with D uncertain. Trimming removed 5 bases from V and 3 bases from J, with 10 bases in between. CDR3 length: 13 amino acids. In germline, CDR1 is MGHRA, CDR2 YSYEKL.

V and J are TRBV28 and TRBJ2-7; no clear D. V gave up 5 bases and J gave up 6 bases, with 17 bases separating them. CDR3 length: 14 amino acids. The V gene's germline CDR1 is MDHEN and CDR2 SYDVKM. CDR3 amino acids: CASSRAYGEAEQYF. CDR3 sequence (DNA): TGTGCCAGCAGTCGAGCATACGGTGAAGCCGAGCAGTACTTC.

V gene TRBV5-4 combines with J gene TRBJ1-4; 8 bases fit TRBD1. J gave up 6 bases and V 0 bases, and 10 bases lay outside the gene matches. Germline CDR1 reads SGHNT; CDR2 reads YYREEE (reference sequence). The CDR3 has 17 residues. CDR3 coding DNA: TGTGCCAGCAGCTTGGGAGGGGCAGGGGGCGCATATGAAAAACTGTTTTTT. As protein: CASSLGGAGGAYEKLFF.

This chain connects TRBV4-2 to TRBJ2-3, with TRBD2 identical over 10 bases. V lost 0 bases to trimming and J lost 3 bases; unmatched junction nucleotides: 0. The CDR3 length is 15 residues. From germline, CDR1 is LGHNA and CDR2 YNFKEQ. CDR3 in amino acids: CASSQEAGGTDTQYF. The CDR3 DNA reads as TGTGCCAGCAGCCAAGAAGCGGGAGGGACAGATACGCAGTATTTT.

This chain links TRBV11-3 with TRBJ2-2, with 11 bases identical to TRBD2. Germline V lookup: CDR1 SGHNT, CDR2 YENEEA. The junction had 9 bases not matched to a gene; V was cut back by 7 bases and J by 2 bases. CDR3 length: 17 amino acids. CDR3: CASTLPGLAENTGELFF. CDR3 sequence (DNA): TGTGCCAGCACCCTCCCGGGACTAGCGGAAAACACCGGGGAGCTGTTTTTT.

The chain links TRBV6-1 to TRBJ2-7, with TRBD2 as a possible D gene (5 bases). The CDR3 contains 15 residues. Germline V gene data show CDR1 as MNHNS and CDR2 as SASEGT. V was shortened by 1 base and J by 4 bases, with 14 bases between the two germline ends. The CDR3 nucleotides read TGTGCCAGCAGTGAAGATCAGACGGGGTTATACGAGCAGTACTTC. Translation: CASSEDQTGLYEQYF.

The chain uses TRBV25-1 and TRBJ2-1; D perhaps matches TRBD1 (6 bases). Trimming removed 3 bases at V and 4 bases at J, with 13 bases between. This CDR3 is built from 15 residues. Germline assignment: CDR1 MGHDK and CDR2 SYGVNS. CDR3 amino acids: CASSELGAAYNEQFF. The CDR3 nucleotides read TGTGCCAGCAGTGAGTTGGGGGCAGCTTACAATGAGCAGTTCTTC.

V gene TRBV10-2 combines with J gene TRBJ1-1, with TRBD1 as a possible D gene (5 bases). Germline lookup yields CDR1 WSHSY and CDR2 SAAADI. There are 12 residues in the CDR3. The V end lost 7 bases, the J end lost 3 bases, and 9 bases lay between the germline ends. CDR3: CASMGGYTEAFF. In DNA, the CDR3 is TGCGCCAGCATGGGGGGGTACACTGAAGCTTTCTTT.

The rearrangement uses TRBV6-6 and TRBJ1-4, with 10 nucleotides matching TRBD1. The germline V gene encodes CDR1 MNHNY and CDR2 SVGAGI (reference sequence). The CDR3 is 15 amino acids. With V trimmed by 8 bases and J by 7 bases, 10 bases remained unmatched. The CDR3 protein is CASGADRGRSEKLFF. The DNA for the CDR3 is TGTGCCAGCGGGGCCGACAGGGGGCGGAGTGAAAAACTGTTTTTT.

The chain uses TRBV28 and TRBJ2-3; 7 bases match TRBD2. V lost 2 bases and J lost 2; bases outside the gene matches: 7. The germline gives CDR1 MDHEN, CDR2 SYDVKM. The CDR3 is 16 amino acids. Here the CDR3 reads CASSLGPAGLTDTQYF. CDR3 in DNA: TGTGCCAGCAGTTTAGGGCCAGCGGGACTCACAGATACGCAGTATTTT.

This chain connects TRBV27 to TRBJ1-4; perhaps TRBD1 as D (6 bases). Per the germline V gene, CDR1 is MNHEY and CDR2 is SMNVEV (reference sequence). Trimming pared 5 bases from V and 7 bases from J, leaving 14 bases between. The length of the CDR3 is 14 residues. In nucleotides, the CDR3 is TGTGCCAGCAGTGCGACAGGTTCTACTGAAAAACTGTTTTTT. Translating it yields CASSATGSTEKLFF.

The chain uses TRBV15 and TRBJ2-5; 8 bases align to TRBD1. V shed 8 bases and J 6 bases; nucleotides not matched to a gene: 8. Germline V gene sequence: CDR1 LNHNV, CDR2 YYDKDF (reference sequence). CDR3 length: 13 residues. The CDR3 region is CATATGGWKTQYF. The CDR3 DNA reads as TGTGCCACCGCTACAGGGGGGTGGAAGACCCAGTACTTC.

The gene calls are TRBV4-1 and TRBJ2-1, with a weak D call TRBD2 (6 bases). The V and J ends lost 4 bases and 5 bases respectively, with 15 bases between them. This CDR3 spans 15 amino acids. CDR1 and CDR2 (germline): MGHRA, YSYEKL. This CDR3 reads CASSRYWEDDNEQFF. CDR3 in DNA: TGCGCCAGCAGCCGTTATTGGGAGGACGACAATGAGCAGTTCTTC.

This clone was seen a handful of times. This sequence joins TRBV7-3 and TRBJ2-1; 8 bases are shared with TRBD2. V dropped 2 bases and J dropped 2; count of bases not matched to a gene: 2. CDR3 length: 15 residues. Germline V lookup: CDR1 SGHTA, CDR2 FQGTGA. CDR3 amino acids: CASSLGTSTYNEQFF. CDR3 DNA: TGTGCCAGCAGCTTAGGGACTAGTACCTACAATGAGCAGTTCTTC.

The chain couples TRBV7-2 to TRBJ2-3, with 8 bases fitting TRBD2. The CDR3 extends over 15 amino acids. Trimming removed 1 base from V and 5 bases from J; junction bases left unmatched: 5. The germline CDR1 and CDR2 sequences are SGHTA and FQGNSA. The CDR3 nucleotides read TGTGCCAGCAGCTTAGGACCCGGGAGGGGAGATACGCAGTATTTT. Translated, it gives CASSLGPGRGDTQYF.

The chain is built from TRBV7-2 and TRBJ2-7; 9 bases agree with TRBD2. The germline gives CDR1 SGHTA, CDR2 FQGNSA. Trimming cost V 1 base and J 6 bases; bases outside gene matches: 13. This CDR3 comprises 17 residues. CDR3 bases: TGTGCCAGCAGCTTAGTCGACGCGGGAGGGCCGGGGAGCGAGCAGTACTTC. Residues: CASSLVDAGGPGSEQYF.

A single count supports this clone. The V and J genes are TRBV19 and TRBJ1-4; tentatively, D is TRBD1 (5 bases). The ends were cut back, 5 bases at V and 15 bases at J, with 16 bases in the middle. Germline V gene data show CDR1 as LNHDA and CDR2 as SQIVND (reference sequence). The CDR3 has 12 residues. The CDR3 bases are TGTGCCAGTAGTCCCCCGGGGGAACGAGTGTTTTTT. Its translation: CASSPPGERVFF.